This T cell receptor beta chain originates from a study of OX40 agonist ivuxolimab in advanced cancers. The repertoire was sequenced with immunoSEQ multiplex PCR; TCRdb's copy has only in-frame clones and lacks some. The profile shows about 54,000 clones, under 95% of them singletons. The germline V gene has CDR1 MNHEY and CDR2 SMNVEV (reference sequence). CDR3 size: 13 residues. V lost 6 bases, J lost 1 base, and 9 bases lay in between. This chain joins TRBV27 and TRBJ1-1; D remains ambiguous. The source of this sequence is an adult with an advanced solid tumor such as melanoma, head and neck, liver or kidney cancer. This material consisted of CD4+ or CD8+ T cells sorted from blood, taken in a trial of the OX40 agonist ivuxolimab. The CDR3 spells CASRFQENTEAFF. CDR3 in DNA: TGTGCCAGCAGGTTTCAAGAGAACACTGAAGCTTTCTTT.